These 9 T cell receptor beta chains came from one sample sequenced in a study of siplizumab effects on memory and regulatory T cells. Method: immunoSEQ multiplex PCR; TCRdb's copy keeps in-frame clones and lacks some. The sample contains about 56,000 clones, about 98% of which appear only once. The source material was naive CD8+ T cells sorted from blood. Source of these receptors: a human donor in good health.

The rearrangement links TRBV28 to TRBJ2-2, with 9 positions matching TRBD2. The CDR3 length is 15 residues. Trimming at V came to 1 base and at J to 5 bases, leaving 2 bases not matched to a gene. Germline-derived CDR1 and CDR2 are MDHEN and SYDVKM. CDR3 DNA: TGTGCCAGCAGTTTATCCGGACTAGCGACCGGGGAGCTGTTTTTT. The encoded protein is CASSLSGLATGELFF.

The CDR3 DNA is TGTGCCAGCAGCGCCCAGACCAACTACGAGCAGTACTTC. It translates to CASSAQTNYEQYF. This chain links TRBV9 with TRBJ2-7; D not certain. V was shortened by 3 bases and J by 3 bases, with 10 bases between the two germline ends. CDR3 length equals 13 residues. Germline V gene sequence: CDR1 SGDLS, CDR2 YYNGEE.

V gene TRBV30 combines with J gene TRBJ2-5, with D perhaps TRBD1 (6 bases). There are 14 residues in the CDR3. V was clipped by 1 base and J by 2 bases, with 11 bases between them. Germline V gene sequence: CDR1 GTSNPN, CDR2 SVGIG (reference sequence). As DNA, the CDR3 is TGTGCCTGGAGTGGCGGGCAGGGGCAAGAGACCCAGTACTTC. It encodes CAWSGGQGQETQYF.

This chain uses TRBV29-1 with TRBJ2-1; weak D call: TRBD2 (6 bases). CDR1 and CDR2 from the germline V gene are SQVTM and ANQGSEA. V lost 5 bases and J lost 0, with 8 bases in between. The CDR3 runs 13 residues. The CDR3 loop reads CSVRAGSYNEQFF. DNA for the CDR3: TGCAGCGTTCGAGCGGGCTCCTACAATGAGCAGTTCTTC.

This clone came up once. CDR3 in DNA: TGTGCCAGCCAAGCGGGGGGGGGCTCCTACGAGCAGTACTTC. Its translation: CASQAGGGSYEQYF. This chain joins TRBV2 and TRBJ2-7; TRBD2 aligns across 10 bases. This CDR3 contains 14 residues. Germline V gives CDR1 SNHLY, CDR2 FYNNEI. The junction had 4 bases not matched to a gene; V was cut back by 8 bases and J by 0 bases. The whole variable domain, remainder taken from reference TRBV2 and TRBJ2-7, is EPEVTQTPSHQVTQMGQEVILRCVPISNHLYFYWYRQILGQKVEFLVSFYNNEISEKSEIFDDQFSVERPDGSNFTLKIRSTKLEDSAMYFCASQAGGGSYEQYFGPGTRLTVT.

The gene calls are TRBV29-1 and TRBJ2-7, with D tentatively TRBD1 (5 bases). The CDR3 is made up of 14 amino acids. V shed 3 bases and J shed 0 bases, with 12 bases lying between them. The V gene's germline CDR1 is SQVTM and CDR2 ANQGSEA. CDR3 nucleotide sequence: TGCAGCGTTGATGGTTGGGGCAGCTCCTACGAGCAGTACTTC. This translates into CSVDGWGSSYEQYF.

The rearrangement joins TRBV4-3 to TRBJ1-4; possibly TRBD1 for D (6 bases). The V end lost 0 bases, the J end lost 4 bases, and 9 bases lay between the germline ends. Germline V gene lookup returns CDR1 LGHNA and CDR2 YSLEER. The CDR3 runs to 15 residues. In DNA form, the CDR3 reads TGCGCCAGCAGCCAAGATAGGGGGAGTAATGAAAAACTGTTTTTT. Amino acids: CASSQDRGSNEKLFF.

The J gene is TRBJ2-7, the V gene TRBV27; no clear D. This CDR3 comprises 14 residues. Per the germline V gene, CDR1 is MNHEY and CDR2 is SMNVEV (reference sequence). Trimming removed 2 bases from V and 2 bases from J, with 10 bases in between. CDR3 DNA: TGTGCCAGCAGTTTAGGGCCCCTCGCCTACGAGCAGTACTTC. Residues: CASSLGPLAYEQYF.

The CDR3 DNA sequence: TGCAGCGTTGAAGGAACCGGACTCTCCTACGAGCAGTACTTC. It yields the protein CSVEGTGLSYEQYF. The V gene is TRBV29-1, the J gene TRBJ2-7, with TRBD2 as a possible D gene (5 bases). V dropped 1 base and J dropped 0 bases, with 10 bases sitting between them. This CDR3 is built from 14 residues. From germline, CDR1 is SQVTM and CDR2 ANQGSEA.